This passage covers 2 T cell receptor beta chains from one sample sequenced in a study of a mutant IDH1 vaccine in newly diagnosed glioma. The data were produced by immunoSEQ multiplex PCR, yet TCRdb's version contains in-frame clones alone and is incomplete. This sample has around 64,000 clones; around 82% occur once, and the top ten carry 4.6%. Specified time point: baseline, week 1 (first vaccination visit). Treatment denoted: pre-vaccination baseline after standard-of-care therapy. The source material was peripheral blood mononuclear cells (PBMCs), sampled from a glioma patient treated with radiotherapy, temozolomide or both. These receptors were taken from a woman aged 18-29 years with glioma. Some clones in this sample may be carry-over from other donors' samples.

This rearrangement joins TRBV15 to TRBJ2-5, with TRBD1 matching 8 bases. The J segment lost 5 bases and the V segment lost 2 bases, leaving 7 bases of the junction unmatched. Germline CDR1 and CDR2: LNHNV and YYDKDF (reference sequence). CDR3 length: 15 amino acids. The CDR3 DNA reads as TGTGCCACCAGCAGATCTGGGACAGGCCAGGAGACCCAGTACTTC. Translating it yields CATSRSGTGQETQYF.

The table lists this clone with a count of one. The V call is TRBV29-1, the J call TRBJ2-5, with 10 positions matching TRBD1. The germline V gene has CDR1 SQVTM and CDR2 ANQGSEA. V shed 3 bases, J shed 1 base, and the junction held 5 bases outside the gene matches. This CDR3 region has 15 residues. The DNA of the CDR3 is TGCAGCGTTGATGCGGACAGGGGGTTCCAAGAGACCCAGTACTTC. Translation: CSVDADRGFQETQYF.